This paragraph reports one T cell receptor beta chain. Its antigen is undetermined. Time point of the sample: week 5, during vaccination. Every vaccination contained 300 ug of the mutant IDH1 20-mer peptide and was paired with topical imiquimod. The sample originates from a study of a mutant IDH1 vaccine in newly diagnosed glioma. Overall study context: Patients received vaccination from 4-6 weeks after radiotherapy alone, or with temozolomide cycles. The earlier regimen, radiotherapy, temozolomide, or both, was most often both.

Trimming pared 7 bases from V and 7 bases from J, leaving 14 bases between. The length of the CDR3 is 14 residues. Germline V CDR1 and CDR2: MDHEN, SYDVKM. Findings of the study overall: Pseudoprogression appeared independent of alterations in top peripheral clonotypes. Immune responses induced by the vaccine were seen in 93.3% of patients, spanning multiple MHC alleles.

TCRdb's copy holds only in-frame clones and misses some; the assay was immunoSEQ multiplex PCR. The sample carries just under 80,000 clones, 90% to 95% recorded once. This rearrangement joins TRBV28 to TRBJ1-6; no reliable D call. This clonotype was sampled from a woman aged 45 to 65 with glioma. The material sequenced was PBMCs, taken from a glioma patient whose treatment included an IDH1 peptide vaccine. The CDR3: CASNLNQDNSPLHF. The CDR3 DNA reads TGTGCCAGCAATCTTAACCAGGACAATTCACCCCTCCACTTT.